This T cell receptor beta chain came from a study of shared T cell receptors in the human thymus. The table came from immunoSEQ multiplex PCR; TCRdb's copy has only in-frame clones and leaves some out. The data contain hundreds of thousands of clones, around 87% of them seen just once; the ten biggest clones take up 0.009% to 0.0095%. Germline V gives CDR1 MNHEY, CDR2 SVGAGI. V was pared by 4 bases and J by 0 bases, with 15 bases between. The CDR3 is made up of 16 amino acids. The same sample was also used in a study of human thymus T cells. Turning to that study: Both thymic and peripheral blood repertoires showed apparently biased V and J usage. Related research found strongly overlapping thymic repertoires in unrelated individuals.

Sequences were obtained from thymocytes. This sequence was found in a boy under two years old with a congenital heart defect. The J gene is TRBJ2-5, the V gene TRBV6-5; tentative D call: TRBD2 (6 bases). CDR3 protein: CASSLGRSPYQETQYF. As DNA, the CDR3 is TGTGCCAGCAGTTTAGGGAGGTCTCCGTACCAAGAGACCCAGTACTTC.